This T cell receptor beta chain was found in a study of T cells after somatic rescue of genetic block. V lost 0 bases and J lost 6, with 6 bases in between. This CDR3 contains 12 residues. Per the germline V gene, CDR1 is SGHRS and CDR2 is YFSETQ. Clones were read by immunoSEQ multiplex PCR, and TCRdb kept only the in-frame ones, dropping some. Of roughly 110,000 clones listed, approximately 90% were seen once; the top ten hold approximately 1.5%. The receptor comes from a woman younger than 30. The V call is TRBV5-1, the J call TRBJ1-1; no reliable D call. The sample consisted of peripheral blood mononuclear cells (PBMCs). The CDR3 reads CASSLDLAEAFF. In DNA, the CDR3 is TGCGCCAGCAGCTTGGATTTGGCTGAAGCTTTCTTT.